This T cell receptor beta chain derives from a study of CD8 T cells in Susac syndrome. Whole-study context: Active disease was present in over five of the sequenced Susac syndrome patients, and remission in fewer than ten.

Negative isolation was used for CD8+ and CD4+ T cells, and FACS enrichment was applied to TEMRA cells. Random hexamers primed reverse transcription of about 0.45 to 1 ug RNA. TCRdb itself ran the immunoSEQ multiplex PCR reads through MiXCR, one entry per CDR3 protein. The sample gives roughly 150,000 distinct CDR3 sequences, 90% to 95% of which show up once; 0.16% is in the top ten. Germline loops: CDR1 SGHRS, CDR2 YFSETQ. The CDR3 consists of 16 residues. V was shortened by 0 bases and J by 3 bases, with 14 bases between the two germline ends. The chain links TRBV5-1 to TRBJ2-3; D unresolved. Sample: CD4+ T cells from PBMCs. This receptor was taken from a human donor with Susac syndrome. The CDR3 DNA is TGCGCCAGCAGCTTGGGCCTTGACTCGTTTACAGATACGCAGTATTTT. Translated: CASSLGLDSFTDTQYF.